This TCR beta chain was found in a study of blood T cell repertoires in COVID-19. Whole-study context: Acute and convalescent COVID-19 specimens originated in the United States, Italy and Spain. Sample material is recorded as cDNA or gDNA derived from T cells, B-cell-depleted T cells, or PBMCs.

Original methodology: Estimated nucleated cell counts came from reference gene primer amplification. The method was immunoSEQ multiplex PCR; TCRdb's version includes in-frame clones alone and lacks a portion of them. V and J calls plus clone size are reproduced from that table; the DNA served to infer D and trimming. The table lists around 25,000 clones, roughly 90% of them singletons. The sequence came from a woman in her 70s with active COVID-19. Sequences were obtained from peripheral blood.

The CDR3 region has the DNA TGTGCCAGCAGTTTCCCGGGACAGGGGGCAGCGAGGGATAATGAAAAACTGTTTTTT. Translation: CASSFPGQGAARDNEKLFF. The chain is built from TRBV6-2 or TRBV6-3 and TRBJ1-4, with 12 bases aligning to TRBD1. Germline lookup yields CDR1 MNHEY and CDR2 SVGEGT. The CDR3 sequence is 19 residues long. The V segment lost 4 bases and the J segment 4 bases; nucleotides outside the gene matches: 13.